The 32 T cell receptor gamma chains in this list originate from one sample, sequenced in a study of γδ T cells in repeated Plasmodium falciparum infection. Bulk repertoires came from Vgamma9/Vdelta2+ or Vdelta2-negative gammadelta T cells flow-sorted from PBMC. TCRdb reanalysed the multiplex PCR reads via CATT. The sample shows approximately 30,000 gamma-chain clones, 1.4% of them seen only once. Sample: gamma-delta T cells from blood. The receptors were sampled from a pool of human donors (malaria-infected and uninfected, not separated).

This clone was found many times. A read error likely explains this, since a far larger clone differs by one base. The sample carries other DNA sequences with the same CDR3. The J gene has no call, while the V gene is TRGV9. The CDR3 has 12 residues. Per germline, CDR1 GITISATS and CDR2 ISYDGTV (reference sequence). The CDR3 nucleotides read TGTGCCTTGTGGAAACCGTATTATAAGAAACTCTTC. It codes for CALWKPYYKKLF.

Ten or more counts support this clone. The protein in TCRdb stems from a much larger clone and differs at residue 10 from this DNA's translation, likely a read error; here the protein is translated from the DNA. V gene TRGV9 combines with J gene TRGJ1 or TRGJ2. No J gene was available from TCRdb, and it was assigned here by a germline match of the DNA. This CDR3 spans 13 amino acids. Germline lookup yields CDR1 GITISATS and CDR2 ISYDGTV (reference sequence). CDR3 sequence: CALWEVGNYRKLF. Written as DNA, the CDR3 is TGTGCCTTGTGGGAGGTCGGGAATTATAGGAAACTCTTT.

This clone was found many times. TCRdb pairs this DNA with a much larger clone's protein that differs at residue 9, likely a read error; the protein shown was translated from the DNA. V gene assignment gives TRGV9, but the J gene was left uncalled. This CDR3 is 11 amino acids long. The germline V gene encodes CDR1 GITISATS and CDR2 ISYDGTV (reference sequence). For the CDR3, the DNA is TGTGCCTTGTGGGAGTTTCTTAAGAGACTCTTT. Amino acid sequence: CALWEFLKRLF.

This clone has more than one count but fewer than ten. TCRdb pairs this DNA with a much larger clone's protein that differs at residue 5, likely a read error; the protein shown was translated from the DNA. The J gene is TRGJ1 or TRGJ2, the V gene TRGV9. The J gene, absent from TCRdb, was called here by matching the DNA to germline. The junction had 8 bases not matched to a gene; V was cut back by 6 bases and J by 6 bases. Germline V gene lookup returns CDR1 GITISATS and CDR2 ISYDGTV (reference sequence). The CDR3 is 12 residues long. Here the CDR3 reads CALWKSFYKKLF. The DNA of the CDR3 is TGTGCCTTGTGGAAGAGTTTTTATAAGAAACTCTTT.

This clone has just a few counts. TCRdb attributes to this sequence the protein of a much larger clone, which differs from the DNA translation at residue 11; a read error is likely, and the protein displayed is translated from the DNA. The chain links TRGV9 to TRGJP. Because TCRdb records no J gene, it was assigned here through a match of the DNA to germline. V gave up 5 bases and J gave up 7 bases; unmatched junction bases: 26. Per germline, CDR1 GITISATS and CDR2 ISYDGTV (reference sequence). The CDR3 loop spans 22 amino acids. The CDR3 DNA reads as TGTGCCTTGTGGGCTAACCGGGAGCATACCACGGGATCCGAGTTGGGCAAAAAAATCAAGGTATTT. Translated: CALWANREHTTGSELGKKIKVF.

This clone occurred a few times. TCRdb's entry gives the protein of a much larger clone, which mismatches this DNA's translation at residue 17, likely from a read error; the protein reported here is translated from the DNA. The genes are TRGV9 and TRGJP1. TCRdb leaves out the J gene; it was filled in here by matching the DNA to germline. Germline loops: CDR1 GITISATS, CDR2 ISYDGTV (reference sequence). The CDR3 length is 18 residues. The V gene end was trimmed by 2 bases and the J gene end by 15 bases; junction bases not matched to a gene: 27. CDR3 in amino acids: CALWEGTKEGLGKKIKIF. The CDR3 DNA reads as TGTGCCTTGTGGGAGGGTACGAAAGAGGGGTTGGGCAAAAAAATCAAGATATTT.

This clone was counted only a few times. TCRdb has a much larger clone's protein, which differs at residue 2 from the translation of this DNA, likely because of a read error; what is shown is the protein translated from the DNA. The gene calls are TRGV4 and TRGJ1 or TRGJ2. TCRdb is silent on the J gene; assignment here came from matching the DNA to germline. Germline CDR1 reads EGSTGY; CDR2 reads YDSYTSSV. The CDR3 totals 13 residues. CDR3 nucleotides: TGTACCACCTGGGATGCCTTTTATTATAAGAAACTCTTT. As protein: CTTWDAFYYKKLF.

This clone was detected ten times or more. V gene TRGV4 combines with J gene TRGJP2. J gave up 8 bases and V 5 bases, and 5 bases lay outside the gene matches. Germline values: CDR1 EGSTGY, CDR2 YDSYTSSV. The CDR3 is 12 amino acids. The CDR3 sequence: CATWGVDWIKTF. Written as DNA, the CDR3 is TGTGCCACCTGGGGGGTGGATTGGATCAAGACGTTT.

This clone occurred many times. TCRdb attributes to this sequence the protein of a much larger clone, which differs from the DNA translation at residue 4; a read error is likely, and the protein displayed is translated from the DNA. The sample carries other DNA sequences with the same CDR3. This chain joins TRGV9 and TRGJP. In the absence of a J gene in TCRdb, the DNA was matched to germline to assign it here. The CDR3 length is 17 residues. Germline CDR1 is GITISATS and CDR2 is ISYDGTV (reference sequence). The CDR3 here is CALREVQLELGKKIKVF. In DNA form, the CDR3 reads TGTGCCTTGCGGGAGGTTCAGTTGGAGTTGGGCAAAAAAATCAAGGTATTT.

This clone was observed many times. The chain couples TRGV4 to TRGJ1 or TRGJ2. This CDR3 comprises 15 residues. Germline V gene sequence: CDR1 EGSTGY, CDR2 YDSYTSSV. V lost 3 bases to trimming and J lost 3 bases; unmatched junction nucleotides: 11. As DNA, the CDR3 is TGTGCCACCTGGGATAAAGCCCCCTTTTATTATAAGAAACTCTTT. Protein product: CATWDKAPFYYKKLF.

There are many counts of this clone. At residue 7, the translated DNA and the protein in TCRdb do not agree; the protein given here is derived from the DNA. The V gene is TRGV8, the J gene TRGJ1 or TRGJ2. In the absence of a J gene in TCRdb, the DNA was matched to germline to assign it here. V shed 0 bases and J 4 bases; nucleotides not matched to a gene: 3. Looked up from germline, CDR1 is VENAVY and CDR2 is YDSYNSRV. The CDR3 covers 13 residues. The CDR3 DNA is TGTGCCACCTGGGATAGGTGGTATTATAAGAAACTCTTT. This sequence encodes CATWDRWYYKKLF.

This clone was observed many times. TCRdb records a much larger clone's protein for this DNA, with a difference at residue 8 that likely arises from a read error; the protein given is the translation of the DNA. This chain links TRGV9 with TRGJP. Germline loops: CDR1 GITISATS, CDR2 ISYDGTV (reference sequence). This CDR3 is 18 amino acids long. J lost 5 bases, V lost 2 bases, and 9 bases had no gene match. In DNA form, the CDR3 reads TGTGCCTTGTGGGAGGCATCCAACGAAGAGTTGGGCAAAAAAATCAAGGTATTT. It codes for CALWEASNEELGKKIKVF.

This clone was seen repeatedly, ten times or more. In nucleotides, the CDR3 is TGTGCCACCTGGGACGGGCGGGGGCAGCAGGGAGATTGGATCAAGACGTTT. Protein sequence: CATWDGRGQQGDWIKTF. The chain links TRGV2 to TRGJP2. V shed 0 bases, J shed 8 bases, and the junction held 15 bases outside the gene matches. This CDR3 contains 17 residues. Per the germline V gene, CDR1 is EGSNGY and CDR2 is YDSYNSKV.

This clone was seen at least ten times. A far larger clone lies a single base away; this is likely a read error. Other nucleotide sequences in the sample specify the same CDR3. V and J are TRGV9 and TRGJ1 or TRGJ2. The CDR3 contains 15 residues. The germline V gene has CDR1 GITISATS and CDR2 ISYDGTV (reference sequence). The CDR3 here is CALWEVSRNYYKKLF. The CDR3 bases are TGTGCCTTGTGGGAGGTCTCCAGGAATTACTATAAGAAACTCTTT.

In its sample, this clone was seen a few times. The protein TCRdb lists belongs to a much larger clone and differs from this DNA's translation at residue 3, which points to a read error; the protein shown is made from the DNA. The chain couples TRGV9 to TRGJP. TCRdb leaves out the J gene; it was filled in here by matching the DNA to germline. Germline loops: CDR1 GITISATS, CDR2 ISYDGTV (reference sequence). The CDR3 sequence is 17 residues long. CDR3 DNA: TGTGCCTCGTGGGAGGATCACACAGGGTTGGGCAAAAAAATCAAGGTATTT. Translation gives CASWEDHTGLGKKIKVF.

Within the sample, this clone is medium-sized (0.01 to 0.1%). The chain carries TRGV9 and TRGJ1 or TRGJ2. The germline CDR1 and CDR2 sequences are GITISATS and ISYDGTV (reference sequence). The CDR3 length is 15 residues. V was pared by 2 bases and J by 0 bases, with 7 bases of the junction left unmatched. The chain's CDR3 is CALWEEPKNYYKKLF. The CDR3 coding sequence is TGTGCCTTGTGGGAGGAACCCAAGAATTATTATAAGAAACTCTTT.

This clone was counted between two and nine times. A read error likely explains this, since a far larger clone differs by one base. This same CDR3 is encoded by further DNA sequences in the sample. V gene TRGV9 was called; the J gene was not. Germline CDR1 GITISATS, CDR2 ISYDGTV (reference sequence). The CDR3 covers 12 residues. The CDR3 DNA sequence: TGTGCCTTGTGGGAGGCGCCTCATAAGAAACTCTTC. It is translated as CALWEAPHKKLF.

This clone was counted a few times. The protein given by TCRdb reflects a much larger clone and differs at residue 6 from this DNA's translation, likely from a read error; the protein shown is the DNA's translation. This chain uses TRGV9 with TRGJP. TCRdb is silent on the J gene; assignment here came from matching the DNA to germline. V lost 3 bases, J lost 4 bases, and 9 bases stayed unmatched. Germline CDR1 GITISATS, CDR2 ISYDGTV (reference sequence). The length of the CDR3 is 18 residues. For the CDR3, the DNA is TGTGCCTTGTGGGAGATGCAGCCCCAAGAGTTGGGCAAAAAAATCAAGGTATTT. This sequence encodes CALWEMQPQELGKKIKVF.

This clone came up many times. The protein TCRdb gives is from a much larger clone and does not agree with this DNA's translation at residue 16, likely a read error; the protein shown here comes from the DNA. The V gene is given as TRGV9, and no J gene call is available. CDR3 size: 18 residues. Germline-derived CDR1 and CDR2 are GITISATS and ISYDGTV (reference sequence). In nucleotides, the CDR3 is TGTGCCTTGTGGGAGGTGTCGGCAGACGTTGCGGGCAAAAAAATCGAGGTATTT. Translation: CALWEVSADVAGKKIEVF.

Regarding this clone: This DNA's translation differs at residue 5 from TCRdb's protein, which comes from a much larger clone; a read error is likely, and the protein shown is translated from the DNA. The chain uses TRGV4 and TRGJ1 or TRGJ2. TCRdb leaves out the J gene; it was filled in here by matching the DNA to germline. This CDR3 has 13 amino acids. Germline values: CDR1 EGSTGY, CDR2 YDSYTSSV. The CDR3 DNA follows: TGTGCCACCTGGGGTGGGCGGCGGTATAAGAAACTCTTT. Translating gives CATWGGRRYKKLF.

This clone appeared a few times. A far larger clone is one nucleotide away, so this likely arose from a read error. Other DNA sequences in the same sample also yield this CDR3. V and J are TRGV9 and TRGJP. As TCRdb names no J gene, one was assigned here on the basis of a DNA match to germline. Trimming took 10 bases from V and 3 from J; bases not matched to a gene: 12. The CDR3 spans 17 residues. Per the germline V gene, CDR1 is GITISATS and CDR2 is ISYDGTV (reference sequence). This CDR3 reads CALWTVPQELGKKIKVF. In DNA form, the CDR3 reads TGTGCCTTATGGACGGTCCCGCAAGAGTTGGGCAAAAAAATCAAGGTATTT.

This clone turned up a few times. TCRdb shows a much larger clone's protein in place of this DNA's translation, and the two differ at residue 2, likely through a read error; the protein shown is translated from the DNA. The rearrangement links TRGV9 to TRGJ1 or TRGJ2. The J gene, absent from TCRdb, was called here by matching the DNA to germline. In germline, CDR1 is GITISATS, CDR2 ISYDGTV (reference sequence). This CDR3 has 13 residues. This CDR3 reads CTLWEAAHYKKLF. The CDR3 DNA reads as TGTACCTTGTGGGAGGCGGCACATTATAAGAAACTCTTT.

Remarks on this clone: This DNA's translation differs at residue 3 from TCRdb's protein, which comes from a much larger clone; a read error is likely, and the protein shown is translated from the DNA. The chain recombines TRGV5 with TRGJ1 or TRGJ2. Here the J gene came from matching the DNA to germline, since TCRdb omits it. CDR3 length: 13 amino acids. CDR1 is VINAFY, CDR2 YDVSNSKD, per germline. The CDR3 nucleotides are TGTGCCATCTGGGACAGGCACAGGTATAAGAAACTCTTT. Translating gives CAIWDRHRYKKLF.

The sample holds many counts of this clone. TCRdb pairs this DNA with a much larger clone's protein that differs at residue 12, likely a read error; the protein shown was translated from the DNA. The J gene has no call, while the V gene is TRGV2. Looked up from germline, CDR1 is EGSNGY and CDR2 is YDSYNSKV. This CDR3 region has 14 residues. In nucleotides, the CDR3 is TGTGCCACCTGGGACGGGCTCGTCGATTATAAGGAACTCTTT. It translates to CATWDGLVDYKELF.

With respect to this clone: The protein TCRdb gives is from a much larger clone and does not agree with this DNA's translation at residue 11, likely a read error; the protein shown here comes from the DNA. The CDR3 region is CALWEVLPNKRLF. The CDR3, as DNA: TGTGCCTTGTGGGAGGTGCTCCCTAATAAGAGACTCTTT. The V gene call reads TRGV9; no J gene was called. Germline CDR1 GITISATS, CDR2 ISYDGTV (reference sequence). This CDR3 region has 13 residues.

Ten or more counts support this clone. This DNA's translation and the protein TCRdb lists, from a much larger clone, do not match at residue 15, likely due to a read error; the protein shown is translated from the DNA. The DNA of the CDR3 is TGTGCCTTGTGGGAGGTGCAAGGGGGGTTGGGCAAAAAAATCAGGGTATTT. This sequence encodes CALWEVQGGLGKKIRVF. The V gene is listed as TRGV9; no J gene was called. This CDR3 spans 17 amino acids. Germline-derived CDR1 and CDR2 are GITISATS and ISYDGTV (reference sequence).

Comments on this clone: The translation of this DNA and the TCRdb protein of a much larger clone differ at residue 4, probably owing to a read error; the protein shown here is translated from the DNA. The chain is built from TRGV2 and TRGJ1 or TRGJ2. Assignment of the J gene here rests on matching the DNA to germline, because TCRdb gives none. This CDR3 is 11 amino acids long. Germline V gene data show CDR1 as EGSNGY and CDR2 as YDSYNSKV. CDR3 sequence reads: CATRDGNKKLF. In nucleotides, the CDR3 is TGTGCCACCCGGGACGGTAATAAGAAACTCTTT.

With regard to this clone: The translation of this DNA and the TCRdb protein of a much larger clone differ at residue 5, probably owing to a read error; the protein shown here is translated from the DNA. The gene calls are TRGV9 and TRGJP. The J gene, absent from TCRdb, was called here by matching the DNA to germline. The CDR3 consists of 18 residues. Germline values: CDR1 GITISATS, CDR2 ISYDGTV (reference sequence). The CDR3 spells CALWVVQSTSLGKKIKVF. The CDR3 region has the DNA TGTGCCTTGTGGGTGGTGCAGTCTACGAGTTTGGGCAAAAAAATCAAGGTATTT.

Turning to this clone: A single base is all that separates this from a far larger clone, so a read error is likely. Other nucleotide sequences in the sample specify the same CDR3. The J gene has no call, while the V gene is TRGV2. From germline, CDR1 is EGSNGY and CDR2 YDSYNSKV. This CDR3 spans 13 amino acids. The DNA of the CDR3 is TGTGCCACCTGGGACGGGCGAGGTAAGAAGAAGCTCTTT. It yields the protein CATWDGRGKKKLF.

This clone has at least ten counts. TCRdb shows a much larger clone's protein in place of this DNA's translation, and the two differ at residue 8, likely through a read error; the protein shown is translated from the DNA. The chain is built from TRGV9 and TRGJ1 or TRGJ2. This CDR3 contains 12 residues. Germline V gene lookup returns CDR1 GITISATS and CDR2 ISYDGTV (reference sequence). Here the CDR3 reads CALWEPYCKKLF. Written as DNA, the CDR3 is TGTGCCTTGTGGGAGCCGTATTGTAAGAAACTCTTT.

The table lists this clone with a few counts. A read error likely explains why the TCRdb protein, taken from a much larger clone, differs from this DNA's translation at residue 9; the protein shown is translated from the DNA. CDR3 in DNA: TGTGCCTTGTGGGAGGTTGACCCCTCTGGGGAGTTGGGCAAAAAAATCAAGGTATTT. Residues: CALWEVDPSGELGKKIKVF. This rearrangement joins TRGV9 to TRGJP. TCRdb is silent on the J gene; assignment here came from matching the DNA to germline. CDR3 size: 19 residues. The germline gives CDR1 GITISATS, CDR2 ISYDGTV (reference sequence). V trimming: 1 base; J trimming: 7 bases; junction bases outside the gene matches: 13.

There are many counts of this clone. A far larger clone differs by one base, so this is likely a read error. Other DNA variants within this sample encode the same CDR3. The V call is TRGV9, the J call TRGJP. The J gene, not given by TCRdb, was assigned here from a germline match of the nucleotide sequence. There are 17 residues in the CDR3. The trim removed 0 bases at V and 11 bases at J, leaving 10 bases unmatched. Per the germline V gene, CDR1 is GITISATS and CDR2 is ISYDGTV (reference sequence). The CDR3 spells CALWEVLSELGKKIKVF. CDR3 DNA sequence: TGTGCCTTGTGGGAGGTGCTCTCTGAGCTGGGCAAAAAAATCAAGGTATTT.